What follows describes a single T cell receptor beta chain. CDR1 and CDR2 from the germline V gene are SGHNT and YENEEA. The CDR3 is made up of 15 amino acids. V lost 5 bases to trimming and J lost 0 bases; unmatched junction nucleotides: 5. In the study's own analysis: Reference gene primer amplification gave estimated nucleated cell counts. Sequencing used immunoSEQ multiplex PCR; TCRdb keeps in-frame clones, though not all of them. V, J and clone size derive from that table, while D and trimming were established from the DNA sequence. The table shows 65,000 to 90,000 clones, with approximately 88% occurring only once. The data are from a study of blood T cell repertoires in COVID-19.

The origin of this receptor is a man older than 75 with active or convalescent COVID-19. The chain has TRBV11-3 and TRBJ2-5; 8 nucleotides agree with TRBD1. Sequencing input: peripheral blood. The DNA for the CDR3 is TGTGCCAGCAGCCAACGGACAGGGTACCAAGAGACCCAGTACTTC. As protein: CASSQRTGYQETQYF.